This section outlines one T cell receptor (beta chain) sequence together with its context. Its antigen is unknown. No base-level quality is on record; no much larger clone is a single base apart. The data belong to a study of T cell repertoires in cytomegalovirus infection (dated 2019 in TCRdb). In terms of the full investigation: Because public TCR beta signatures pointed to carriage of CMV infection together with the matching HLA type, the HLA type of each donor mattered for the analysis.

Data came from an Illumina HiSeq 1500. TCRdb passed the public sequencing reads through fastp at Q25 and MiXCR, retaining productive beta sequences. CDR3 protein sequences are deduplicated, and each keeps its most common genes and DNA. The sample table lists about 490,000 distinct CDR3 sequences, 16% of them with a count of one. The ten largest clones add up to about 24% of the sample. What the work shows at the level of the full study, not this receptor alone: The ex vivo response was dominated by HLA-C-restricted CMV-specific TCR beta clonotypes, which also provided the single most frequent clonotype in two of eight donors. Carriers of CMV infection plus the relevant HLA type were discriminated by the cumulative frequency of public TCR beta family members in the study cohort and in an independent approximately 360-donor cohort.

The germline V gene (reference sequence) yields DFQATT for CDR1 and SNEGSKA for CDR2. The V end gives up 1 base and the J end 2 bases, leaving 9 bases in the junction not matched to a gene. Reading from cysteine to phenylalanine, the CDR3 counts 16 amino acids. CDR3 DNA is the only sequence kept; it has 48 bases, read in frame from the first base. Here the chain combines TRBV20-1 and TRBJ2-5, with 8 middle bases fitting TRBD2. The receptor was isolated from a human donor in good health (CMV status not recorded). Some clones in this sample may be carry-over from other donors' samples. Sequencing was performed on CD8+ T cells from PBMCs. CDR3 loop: CSARARGGGFQETQYF. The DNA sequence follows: TGCAGTGCTAGAGCCAGGGGCGGGGGGTTTCAAGAGACCCAGTACTTC.